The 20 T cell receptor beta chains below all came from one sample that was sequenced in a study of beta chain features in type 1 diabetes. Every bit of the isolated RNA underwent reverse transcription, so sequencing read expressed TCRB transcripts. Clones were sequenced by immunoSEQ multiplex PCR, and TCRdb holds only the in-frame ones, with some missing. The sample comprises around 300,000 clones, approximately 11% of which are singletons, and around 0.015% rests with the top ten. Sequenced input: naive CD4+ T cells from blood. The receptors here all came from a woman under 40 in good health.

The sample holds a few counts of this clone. CDR3 coding DNA: TGTGCCAGCAGTGAATCCTTACAGCCCCAAGAGACCCAGTACTTC. This sequence encodes CASSESLQPQETQYF. The V and J genes are TRBV25-1 and TRBJ2-5; unclear D gene. V was clipped by 1 base and J by 1 base, with 10 bases between them. The V gene's germline CDR1 is MGHDK and CDR2 SYGVNS. The CDR3 length is 15 residues.

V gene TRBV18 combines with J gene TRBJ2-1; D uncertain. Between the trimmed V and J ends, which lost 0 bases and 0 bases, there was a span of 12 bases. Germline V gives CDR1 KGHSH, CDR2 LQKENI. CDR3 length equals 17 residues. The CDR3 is CASSPPSFSFSYNEQFF. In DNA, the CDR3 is TGTGCCAGCTCACCACCGAGCTTTTCCTTCTCCTACAATGAGCAGTTCTTC.

CDR3 amino acids: CASSLSNQETQYF. The CDR3, as DNA: TGTGCCAGCAGCTTGTCAAACCAAGAGACCCAGTACTTC. The chain is built from TRBV5-6 and TRBJ2-5; D unresolved. The CDR3 is made up of 13 amino acids. CDR1 is SGHDT and CDR2 is YYEEEE in the germline V gene. V was pared by 1 base and J by 0 bases, with 4 bases between.

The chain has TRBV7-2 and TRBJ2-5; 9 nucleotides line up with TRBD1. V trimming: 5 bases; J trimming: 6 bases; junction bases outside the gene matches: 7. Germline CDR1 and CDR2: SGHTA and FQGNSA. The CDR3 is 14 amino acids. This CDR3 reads CASSQRTGAQTQYF. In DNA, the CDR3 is TGTGCCAGCAGCCAACGGACAGGGGCCCAGACCCAGTACTTC.

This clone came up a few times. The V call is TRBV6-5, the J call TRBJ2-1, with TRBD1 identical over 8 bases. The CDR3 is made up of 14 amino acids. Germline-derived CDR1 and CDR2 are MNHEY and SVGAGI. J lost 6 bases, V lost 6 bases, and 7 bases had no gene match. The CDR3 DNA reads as TGTGCCAGCAGCGGGACAGGAGCAGCCAATGAGCAGTTCTTC. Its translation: CASSGTGAANEQFF.

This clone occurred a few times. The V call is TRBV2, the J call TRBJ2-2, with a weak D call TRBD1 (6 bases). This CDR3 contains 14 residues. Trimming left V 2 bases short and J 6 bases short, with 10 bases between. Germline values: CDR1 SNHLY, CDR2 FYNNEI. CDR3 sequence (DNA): TGTGCCAGCAGTGAATCACAGGGCCCCGGGGAGCTGTTTTTT. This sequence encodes CASSESQGPGELFF.

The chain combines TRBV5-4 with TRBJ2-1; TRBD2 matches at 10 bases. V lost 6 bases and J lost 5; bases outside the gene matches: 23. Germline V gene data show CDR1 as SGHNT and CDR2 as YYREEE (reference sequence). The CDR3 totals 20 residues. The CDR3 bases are TGTGCCAGCAATGGATATCCAGGAGAAGCGGGAGGGCCTGAGGACAATGAGCAGTTCTTC. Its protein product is CASNGYPGEAGGPEDNEQFF.

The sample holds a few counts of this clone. The CDR3 region has the DNA TGCGCCAGCTACCCGGGGGAGCGGGACTACAATGAGCAGTTCTTC. This sequence encodes CASYPGERDYNEQFF. This chain joins TRBV5-1 and TRBJ2-1, with 7 positions matching TRBD2. Germline CDR1 and CDR2: SGHRS and YFSETQ. CDR3 length: 15 residues. J was trimmed by 3 bases and V by 7 bases; bases with no gene match: 10.

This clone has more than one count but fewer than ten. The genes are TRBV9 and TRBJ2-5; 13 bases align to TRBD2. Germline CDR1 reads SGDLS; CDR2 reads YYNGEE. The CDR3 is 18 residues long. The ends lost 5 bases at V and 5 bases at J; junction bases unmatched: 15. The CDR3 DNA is TGTGCCAGCAGTGAGGGACTAGCGGGAACCTCCCTCGGGGAGACCCAGTACTTC. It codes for CASSEGLAGTSLGETQYF.

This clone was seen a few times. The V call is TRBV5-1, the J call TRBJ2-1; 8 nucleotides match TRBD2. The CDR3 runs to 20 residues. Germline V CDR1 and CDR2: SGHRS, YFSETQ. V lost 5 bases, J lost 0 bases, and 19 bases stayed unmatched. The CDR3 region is CASRTPGTRLGSDSYNEQFF. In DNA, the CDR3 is TGCGCCAGCAGAACCCCCGGGACTAGATTAGGGAGTGACTCCTACAATGAGCAGTTCTTC.

CDR3 loop: CASTLVGQNTEAFF. The CDR3 nucleotides are TGTGCCAGCACCCTGGTTGGACAAAACACTGAAGCTTTCTTT. The chain links TRBV7-2 to TRBJ1-1; D is possibly TRBD1 (5 bases). V dropped 7 bases and J dropped 2 bases, with 14 bases sitting between them. The V gene's germline CDR1 is SGHTA and CDR2 FQGNSA. This CDR3 contains 14 residues.

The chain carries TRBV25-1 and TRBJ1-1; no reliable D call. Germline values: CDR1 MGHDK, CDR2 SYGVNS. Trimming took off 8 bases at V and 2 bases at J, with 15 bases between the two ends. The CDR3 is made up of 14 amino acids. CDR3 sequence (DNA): TGTGCCAGCGCAGCTCTAGTATCAAACACTGAAGCTTTCTTT. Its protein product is CASAALVSNTEAFF.

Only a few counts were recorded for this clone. The CDR3 here is CASSLPASGRVNTGELFF. CDR3 nucleotides: TGTGCCAGCAGCTTGCCGGCTAGCGGGAGGGTGAACACCGGGGAGCTGTTTTTT. The genes are TRBV5-4 and TRBJ2-2, with 12 bases lining up with TRBD2. This CDR3 has 18 residues. Germline assignment: CDR1 SGHNT and CDR2 YYREEE (reference sequence). After removal of 1 base from V and 1 base from J, the junction contained 5 bases not matched to a gene.

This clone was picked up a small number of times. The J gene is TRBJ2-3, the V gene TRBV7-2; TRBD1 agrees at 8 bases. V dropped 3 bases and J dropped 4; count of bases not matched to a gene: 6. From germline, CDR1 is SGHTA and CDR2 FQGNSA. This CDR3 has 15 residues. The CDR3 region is CASSLRDRGPDTQYF. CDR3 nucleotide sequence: TGTGCCAGCAGCTTGCGTGACAGGGGCCCAGATACGCAGTATTTT.

In DNA form, the CDR3 reads TGTGCCAGCAGTTTATCGACAGGGTTGGGGCCCAAAAACATTCAGTACTTC. Amino acid sequence: CASSLSTGLGPKNIQYF. This rearrangement joins TRBV27 to TRBJ2-4; 7 bases fit TRBD1. This CDR3 has 17 residues. Germline V gene data show CDR1 as MNHEY and CDR2 as SMNVEV (reference sequence). V shed 0 bases, J shed 2 bases, and the junction held 7 bases outside the gene matches.

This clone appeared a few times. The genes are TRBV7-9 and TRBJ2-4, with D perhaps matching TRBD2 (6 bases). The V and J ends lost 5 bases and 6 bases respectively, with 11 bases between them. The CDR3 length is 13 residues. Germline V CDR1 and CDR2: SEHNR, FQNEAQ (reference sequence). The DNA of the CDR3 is TGTGCCAGCAGCCCCGCGGGGCCAAACATTCAGTACTTC. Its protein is CASSPAGPNIQYF.

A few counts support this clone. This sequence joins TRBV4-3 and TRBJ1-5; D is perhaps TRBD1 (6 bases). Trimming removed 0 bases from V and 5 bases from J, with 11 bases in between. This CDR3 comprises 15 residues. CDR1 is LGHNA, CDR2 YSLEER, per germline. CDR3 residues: CASSQESTGDQPQHF. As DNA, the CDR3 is TGCGCCAGCAGCCAAGAGTCGACAGGAGATCAGCCCCAGCATTTT.

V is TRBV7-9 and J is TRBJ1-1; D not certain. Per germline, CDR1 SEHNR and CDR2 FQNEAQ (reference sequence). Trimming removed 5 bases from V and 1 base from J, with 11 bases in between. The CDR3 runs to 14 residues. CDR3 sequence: CASSQTDTNTEAFF. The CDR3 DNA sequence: TGTGCCAGCAGCCAAACTGATACGAACACTGAAGCTTTCTTT.

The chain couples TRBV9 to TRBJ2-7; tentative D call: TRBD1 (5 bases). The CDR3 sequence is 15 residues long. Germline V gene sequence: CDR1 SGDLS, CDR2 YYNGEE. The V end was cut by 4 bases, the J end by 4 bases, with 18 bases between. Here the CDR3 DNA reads TGTGCCAGCAGCCCCCAGATCTGGGGCCCTTACGAGCAGTACTTC. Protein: CASSPQIWGPYEQYF.

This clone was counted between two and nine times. The CDR3 DNA reads as TGTGCCAGCTCACCAAGGCAAGGGGGCCACGAGCAGTACTTC. Its protein is CASSPRQGGHEQYF. The chain links TRBV18 to TRBJ2-7, with 7 bases matching TRBD1. The CDR3 extends over 14 amino acids. V trimming: 2 bases; J trimming: 5 bases; junction bases outside the gene matches: 6. Germline V gene lookup returns CDR1 KGHSH and CDR2 LQKENI.